This T cell receptor (beta chain) was retrieved from a study of blood T cells in healthy people across ages. General study points: Older individuals had lower TCR beta diversity per million T cells (the decline was roughly linear). Observed TCR beta diversity showed a strong correlation with the percentage of naive T cells as measured by flow cytometry.

Isolation recovered at least 6.5 million PBMCs from every sample. This clonotype turned up a few times. The antigen is not known. The use of a sample-barcoded 5' primer and a J-beta primer mix characterized a second PCR of roughly 7 to 12 cycles. One entry per CDR3 protein, called by TCRdb with MiXCR from the 5' RACE reads. The data hold roughly 1,100,000 distinct CDR3 sequences, with about 23% observed a single time. This CDR3 contains 11 residues. V dropped 11 bases and J dropped 0 bases, with 8 bases sitting between them. Germline CDR1 and CDR2: MDHEN and SYDVKM. The data also belong to a second study, concerning T cells of mothers and their children. This second study says: A few healthy Caucasian mothers gave samples, and so did their six children.

This receptor was taken from a girl aged 2-10 years in good health. The V and J genes are TRBV28 and TRBJ2-7, with D hard to call. Sequenced sample: blood. CDR3 nucleotide sequence: TGTGCCGACACTTTCTCCTACGAGCAGTACTTC. It translates to CADTFSYEQYF. Full variable domain (outside the CDR3, taken from reference TRBV28 and TRBJ2-7): DVKVTQSSRYLVKRTGEKVFLECVQDMDHENMFWYRQDPGLGLRLIYFSYDVKMKEKGDIPEGYSVSREKKERFSLILESASTNQTSMYLCADTFSYEQYFGPGTRLTVT.